This is a list of T cell receptor beta chains from one sample in a study of graft-versus-host responses after intestinal transplantation. These receptors' targets are unknown. Method: immunoSEQ multiplex PCR; TCRdb's copy keeps in-frame clones and lacks some. Of 100,000 to 110,000 clones listed, 87% were seen once; the top ten hold roughly 0.95%. The sample here was unstimulated CD4+ T cells sorted from spleen or lymph node cells, taken before transplant. The receptor source for this set is a human donor who was the organ donor for an intestinal transplant. CDR3s include the opening cysteine and the closing phenylalanine or tryptophan. Fields, in order: V gene, D gene, J gene, clone size, CDR3 DNA, CDR3 protein. A D gene is named only where the DNA matches it firmly. The size entry is marked missing in some rows and otherwise reads once, few, many or a size class.

TRBV28	-	TRBJ1-5	few	TGTGCCAGCAGCTGGAATAATCAGCCCCAGCATTTT	CASSWNNQPQHF
TRBV6-5	-	TRBJ2-7	-	TGTGCCAGCGTGCTGGGGCTGGTAGGTTACGAGCAGTACTTC	CASVLGLVGYEQYF
TRBV18	-	TRBJ2-7	-	TGTGCCAGCTCACCAAAGCTAGAGTCTTACTACGAGCAGTACTTC	CASSPKLESYYEQYF
TRBV6-1	TRBD1	TRBJ1-6	-	TGTGCCAGCAGTGAAACCGGGACAGGGGGTTCACCCCTCCACTTT	CASSETGTGGSPLHF
TRBV5-1	-	TRBJ1-4	-	TGCGCCAGCAGCTTGGGACAGACTAATGAAAAACTGTTTTTT	CASSLGQTNEKLFF
TRBV10-3	TRBD1	TRBJ2-2	-	TGTGCCATCGGACGACAGGGGGGGAACCTCGCGAACACCGGGGAGCTGTTTTTT	CAIGRQGGNLANTGELFF
TRBV28	TRBD1	TRBJ2-7	-	TGTGCCAGCAGTTCAACCGACAGGGGTTTTATGTACGAGCAGTACTTC	CASSSTDRGFMYEQYF
TRBV5-1	TRBD1	TRBJ2-7	-	TGCGCCAGCAGCGAGACGGGACAGGGTATGAACGAGCAGTACTTC	CASSETGQGMNEQYF
TRBV2	TRBD2	TRBJ2-1	-	TGTGCCAGCATCCAAAGTCGGACTAGCGGAAACAATGAGCAGTTCTTC	CASIQSRTSGNNEQFF
TRBV6-4	-	TRBJ2-3	-	TGTGCCGGCAGTGAGTCCGGGGGAGGCACAGATACGCAGTATTTT	CAGSESGGGTDTQYF
TRBV28	-	TRBJ2-3	-	TGTGCCAGCAGTCTAGGGAAAGTGGGGCTCACAGATACGCAGTATTTT	CASSLGKVGLTDTQYF
TRBV27	TRBD1	TRBJ2-7	-	TGTGCCAGCAAGCAGGGGGCGACTACGGGAGCCTCCGAGCAGTACTTC	CASKQGATTGASEQYF
TRBV10-2	-	TRBJ2-1	-	TGCGCCAGCAGTGACCCATTCTCCTCCTACAATGAGCAGTTCTTC	CASSDPFSSYNEQFF
TRBV7-8	-	TRBJ1-5	-	TGTGCCAGCAGCTTAGAGAGAAAACAACAAAATCAGCCCCAGCATTTT	CASSLERKQQNQPQHF
TRBV29-1	TRBD1	TRBJ2-7	-	TGCAGCGTTGTCAGGGGGTGGGAGCAGTACTTC	CSVVRGWEQYF
TRBV18	TRBD2	TRBJ2-3	-	TGTGCCAGCTCACCACCGGGACTAGCGGGGCCTAGCACAGATACGCAGTATTTT	CASSPPGLAGPSTDTQYF
TRBV7-2	-	TRBJ2-6	-	TGTGCCAGCAGCTTAAGCTTCCACCGCGTGTCTGGGGCCAACGTCCTGACTTTC	CASSLSFHRVSGANVLTF
TRBV10-3	TRBD1	TRBJ1-1	-	TGTGCCATCAGAAGGGGACAGGGGGTTAATGAAGCTTTCTTT	CAIRRGQGVNEAFF
TRBV28	-	TRBJ2-3	-	TGTGCCAGCAGTTTATTTGCGGGGCCAGATACGCAGTATTTT	CASSLFAGPDTQYF
TRBV29-1	TRBD1	TRBJ2-7	-	TGCAGCGTTGAAGACGTAGGACAGGGGTCCTACGAGCAGTACTTC	CSVEDVGQGSYEQYF
TRBV2	-	TRBJ1-5	-	TGTGCCAGCAGCCTTTTGGGGGGGGCCAGCAATCAGCCCCAGCATTTT	CASSLLGGASNQPQHF
TRBV5-1	-	TRBJ2-5	-	TGCGCCAGCAGCCCTCAGACGGCTTCTCCAGGGGAGACCCAGTACTTC	CASSPQTASPGETQYF
TRBV6-6	-	TRBJ1-5	-	TGTGCCAGCAGACCCCGCCGGAATCAGCCCCAGCATTTT	CASRPRRNQPQHF
TRBV15	TRBD1	TRBJ2-7	-	TGTGCCACCAGCAGAGATATAGGGACAGGGGTCGTACGCGAGCAGTACTTC	CATSRDIGTGVVREQYF
TRBV5-1	-	TRBJ1-3	few	TGCGCCAGCAGCTTGGGGCCAACAGGGACTGGAAACACCATATATTTT	CASSLGPTGTGNTIYF
TRBV19	-	TRBJ2-7	-	TGTGCCAGTAGTCCCCTCGTCGCCGCCGCCTACGAGCAGTACTTC	CASSPLVAAAYEQYF
TRBV5-1	TRBD1	TRBJ1-6	-	TGCGCCAGCAGCTTGCGGGACAGGGCTAATTCACCCCTCCACTTT	CASSLRDRANSPLHF
TRBV5-1	TRBD2	TRBJ2-2	few	TGCGCCAGCAGCCCGGGACTAGCGGCCGGGGAGCTGTTTTTT	CASSPGLAAGELFF
TRBV28	-	TRBJ1-5	-	TGTGCCAGCAGTAGGACGGGGGGAAGCAATCAGCCCCAGCATTTT	CASSRTGGSNQPQHF
TRBV5-4	-	TRBJ1-6	-	TGTGCCAGCAGCTTGGGGGAGTCAGGTAGTTCACCCCTCCACTTT	CASSLGESGSSPLHF
TRBV5-1	-	TRBJ2-7	-	TGCGCCAGCAGCCTCGATCCTGGGGGGTCCGAGCAGTACTTC	CASSLDPGGSEQYF
TRBV10-3	-	TRBJ2-1	-	TGTGCCATCAGTGCTGGGACCTCATTCAATGAGCAGTTCTTC	CAISAGTSFNEQFF
TRBV11-1	TRBD1	TRBJ2-5	-	TGTGCCAGCAGCTCGCGGGACAGGACTCAAGAGACCCAGTACTTC	CASSSRDRTQETQYF
TRBV30	-	TRBJ1-5	-	TGTGCCTGGAGTTTAGGGATGGGTCAGCCCCAGCATTTT	CAWSLGMGQPQHF
TRBV7-2	-	TRBJ2-5	-	TGTGCCAGCAGCTTAGCGTGGGGTACTGGGGAGACCCAGTACTTC	CASSLAWGTGETQYF
TRBV5-1	TRBD1	TRBJ1-1	-	TGCGCCAGCAGCTTGGTTAGGGGGCAGAACACTGAAGCTTTCTTT	CASSLVRGQNTEAFF
TRBV4-1	-	TRBJ2-5	-	TGCGCCAGCAGCCAAGATCCGGCTATAACTACGCTAGAGACCCAGTACTTC	CASSQDPAITTLETQYF
TRBV7-2	-	TRBJ1-1	-	TGTGCCAGCAGCAGCGAGTTACTATCCTTGAACACTGAAGCTTTCTTT	CASSSELLSLNTEAFF
TRBV5-1	-	TRBJ2-7	-	TGCGCCAGCAGCTTACGGGGTCTAGACGAGCAGTACTTC	CASSLRGLDEQYF
TRBV4-1	-	TRBJ1-5	-	TGCGCCAGCAGCCAAAGTGGGCGGGGGGATCAGCCCCAGCATTTT	CASSQSGRGDQPQHF
TRBV19	TRBD1	TRBJ2-7	-	TGTGCCAGTAGTATTGGAAGCGGGACAGGGGACTTC	CASSIGSGTGDF
TRBV5-1	-	TRBJ2-4	-	TGCGCCAGCAGCTCCAGTTCGATCCAAATGAAAGCCAAAAACATTCAGTACTTC	CASSSSSIQMKAKNIQYF
TRBV5-4	TRBD2	TRBJ2-7	-	TGTGCCAGCAGCTGGGAACCGGGACTAGCGGGGGCCTCCTCCTACGAGCAGTACTTC	CASSWEPGLAGASSYEQYF
TRBV10-1	-	TRBJ2-5	-	TGCGCCAGCAGTGTCGGAGGTAACTTGGTTCAGGAGACCCAGTACTTC	CASSVGGNLVQETQYF
TRBV5-1	-	TRBJ1-5	once	TGCGCCAGCAGCCGGGGGGGGGAACAGCCCCAGCATTTT	CASSRGGEQPQHF
TRBV23-1	-	TRBJ1-6	-	TGCGCCACCTCTTCCCCCCTCCACTTT	CATSSPLHF
TRBV4-2	TRBD1	TRBJ1-1	-	TGTGCCAGCAGCCCCACGCAGGGACAGGAGAACACTGAAGCTTTCTTT	CASSPTQGQENTEAFF
TRBV5-6	TRBD2	TRBJ2-5	-	TGTGCCAGCAGCTTCCTCCATAGCGGGGGCGACCAAGAGACCCAGTACTTC	CASSFLHSGGDQETQYF
TRBV28	TRBD2	TRBJ2-2	-	TGTGCCAGCACCCGGGGGGGCAGCACCGGGGAGCTGTTTTTT	CASTRGGSTGELFF
TRBV30	-	TRBJ1-3	-	TGTGCCTGGAGGCAATGGGCCAGCTCTGGAAACACCATATATTTT	CAWRQWASSGNTIYF
TRBV6-5	-	TRBJ2-3	-	TGTGCCGACGAGGGACCTTTGGTAGATACGCAGTATTTT	CADEGPLVDTQYF
TRBV6-6	-	TRBJ1-2	-	TGTGCCAGCAGTCCTTCGGACAGTCATAACTATGGCTACACCTTC	CASSPSDSHNYGYTF
TRBV6-1	-	TRBJ2-2	-	TGTGCCAGCAGGTCGGAGGGGCTGAACACCGGGGAGCTGTTTTTT	CASRSEGLNTGELFF
TRBV7-2	-	TRBJ1-2	-	TGTGCCAGCAGCCCATCAAGGGGGTTCTATGGCTACACCTTC	CASSPSRGFYGYTF
TRBV6-1	TRBD1	TRBJ2-2	-	TGTGCCAGCAGTGAATCGCGCAGGGTGTGGGGACAGGGGAACACCGGGGAGCTGTTTTTT	CASSESRRVWGQGNTGELFF